This T cell receptor beta chain stems from a study of CD8 T cells in Susac syndrome. An input of about 0.5 to 1 ug of RNA was subjected to reverse transcription using random hexamers. TCRdb called the immunoSEQ multiplex PCR reads again in MiXCR, with one record for every CDR3 protein. The sample comprises over 120,000 distinct CDR3 sequences, around 94% of which are singletons, and over 0.07% rests with the top ten. Sequencing targeted TCR beta in T cells from blood (CD8+ and CD4+). Matching for age and sex applied to the controls, who were healthy donors. Negative isolation was used for CD8+ and CD4+ T cells, and FACS enrichment was applied to TEMRA cells. This receptor was obtained from a human donor in good health. Sample: CD4+ T cells from PBMCs.

The CDR3 DNA is TGTGCCAGCAGTCAACAGGGGATTAGCAATCAGCCCCAGCATTTT. Its protein is CASSQQGISNQPQHF. J is TRBJ1-5 and V is TRBV2, with TRBD1 matching 7 bases. CDR1 and CDR2 (germline): SNHLY, FYNNEI. The ends lost 5 bases at V and 0 bases at J; junction bases unmatched: 4. The CDR3 is made up of 15 amino acids.